The clone carrying this TCR beta chain was found many times. Germline assignment: CDR1 SGHRS and CDR2 YFSETQ. The V gene lost 5 bases and the J gene lost 5 bases, with 15 bases spanning the gap. This CDR3 comprises 14 residues. This record comes from a study of blood T cells in healthy people across ages. Primers used in a second PCR of roughly 6 to 11 cycles were a sample-barcoded 5' primer and a J-beta primer mix. TCRdb analysed the 5' RACE reads with MiXCR anew, one entry per CDR3 protein. The sample lists 1.5 million to 2 million distinct CDR3 sequences, over 25% occurring once. The TCR comes from a woman in her thirties in good health. Specimen: blood. The V and J genes are TRBV5-1 and TRBJ2-3; D might be TRBD1 or TRBD2, each matching 6 bases. CDR3 sequence (DNA): TGCGCCAGCAGAGAGGGGGGCCTATTAGATACGCAGTATTTT. This sequence encodes CASREGGLLDTQYF. Looking up the rest from reference TRBV5-1 and TRBJ2-3 gives the full variable domain: KAGVTQTPRYLIKTRGQQVTLSCSPISGHRSVSWYQQTPGQGLQFLFEYFSETQRNKGNFPGRFSGRQFSNSRSEMNVSTLELGDSALYLCASREGGLLDTQYFGPGTRLTVL.